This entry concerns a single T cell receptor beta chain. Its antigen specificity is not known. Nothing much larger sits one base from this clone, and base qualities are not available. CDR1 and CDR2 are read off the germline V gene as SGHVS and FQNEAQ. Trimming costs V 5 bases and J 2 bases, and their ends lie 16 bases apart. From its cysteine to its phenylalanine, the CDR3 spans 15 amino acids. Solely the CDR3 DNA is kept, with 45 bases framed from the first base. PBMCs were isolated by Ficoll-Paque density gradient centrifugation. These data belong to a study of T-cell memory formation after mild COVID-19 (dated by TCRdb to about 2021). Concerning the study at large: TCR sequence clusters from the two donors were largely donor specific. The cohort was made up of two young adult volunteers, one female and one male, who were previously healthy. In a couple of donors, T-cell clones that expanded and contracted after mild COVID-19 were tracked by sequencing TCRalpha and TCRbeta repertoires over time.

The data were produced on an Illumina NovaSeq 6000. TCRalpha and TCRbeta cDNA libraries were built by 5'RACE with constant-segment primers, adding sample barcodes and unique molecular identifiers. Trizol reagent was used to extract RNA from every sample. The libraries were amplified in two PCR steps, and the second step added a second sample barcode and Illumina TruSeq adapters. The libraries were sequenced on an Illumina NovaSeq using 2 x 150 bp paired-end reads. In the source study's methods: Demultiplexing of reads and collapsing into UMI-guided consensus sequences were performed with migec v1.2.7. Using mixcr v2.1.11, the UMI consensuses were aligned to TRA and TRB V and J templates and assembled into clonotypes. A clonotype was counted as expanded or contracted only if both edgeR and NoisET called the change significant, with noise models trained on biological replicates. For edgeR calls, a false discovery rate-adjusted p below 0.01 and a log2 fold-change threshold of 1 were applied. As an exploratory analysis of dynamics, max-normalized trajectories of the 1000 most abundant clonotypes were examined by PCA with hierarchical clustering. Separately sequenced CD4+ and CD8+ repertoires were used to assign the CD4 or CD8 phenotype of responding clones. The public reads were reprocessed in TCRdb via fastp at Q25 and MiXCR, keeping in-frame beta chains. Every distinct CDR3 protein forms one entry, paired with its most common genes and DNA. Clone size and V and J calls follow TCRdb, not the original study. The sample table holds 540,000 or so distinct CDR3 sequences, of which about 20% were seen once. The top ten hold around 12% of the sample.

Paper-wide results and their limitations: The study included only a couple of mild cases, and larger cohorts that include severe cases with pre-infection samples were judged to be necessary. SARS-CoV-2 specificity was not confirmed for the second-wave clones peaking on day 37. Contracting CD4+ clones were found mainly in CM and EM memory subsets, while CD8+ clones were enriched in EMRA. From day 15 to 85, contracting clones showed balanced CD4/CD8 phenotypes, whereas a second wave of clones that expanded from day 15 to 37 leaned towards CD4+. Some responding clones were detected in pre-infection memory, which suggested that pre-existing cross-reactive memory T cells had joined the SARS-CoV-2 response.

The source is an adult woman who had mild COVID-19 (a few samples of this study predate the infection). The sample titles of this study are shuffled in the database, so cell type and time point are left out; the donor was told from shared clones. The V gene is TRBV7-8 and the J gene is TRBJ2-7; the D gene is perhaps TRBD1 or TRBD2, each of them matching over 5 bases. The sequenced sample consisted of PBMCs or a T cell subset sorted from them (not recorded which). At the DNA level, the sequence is TGTGCCAGCAGCCCCTACCGGGACCTGACCTACGAGCAGTACTTC. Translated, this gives CASSPYRDLTYEQYF.